What follows are 28 T cell receptor beta chains derived from one specimen sequenced in a study of molecular identifiers for immune sequencing clone quantification. TCRdb re-called the PCR reads with MiXCR, one entry per CDR3 protein. Here the sample spans roughly 300,000 distinct CDR3 sequences, roughly 24% being singletons. The sample taken for sequencing was naive CD8+ T cells from blood, with Jurkat cell RNA spiked in. Sample subset: FACS-sorted CD8+CD4-CCR7+CD45RA+ naive T cells. Receptor source: a human donor in good health. Some libraries in this study had Jurkat cell RNA spiked in.

The table lists this clonotype with many counts. The rearrangement links TRBV7-9 to TRBJ2-1; no reliable D call. Per the germline V gene, CDR1 is SEHNR and CDR2 is FQNEAQ (reference sequence). Trimming removed 4 bases from V and 8 bases from J, with 9 bases in between. The length of the CDR3 is 12 residues. CDR3 coding DNA: TGTGCCAGCAGCTCCGGGCCTGATGAGCAGTTCTTC. The encoded protein is CASSSGPDEQFF.

This clonotype was picked up a small number of times. The gene calls are TRBV7-9 and TRBJ2-7; possible D gene TRBD1, 6 bases. Per germline, CDR1 SEHNR and CDR2 FQNEAQ (reference sequence). Trimming removed 5 bases from V and 3 bases from J, with 20 bases in between. This CDR3 has 16 residues. The CDR3 DNA follows: TGTGCCAGCAGCCCACCAATTCGGACAGATAGCTACGAGCAGTACTTC. This sequence encodes CASSPPIRTDSYEQYF.

This clonotype was found many times. The genes are TRBV29-1 and TRBJ2-2; no clear D. Deletions cut 5 bases from V and 6 bases from J, with 7 bases between. Germline CDR1 and CDR2: SQVTM and ANQGSEA. The CDR3 is 11 amino acids. The CDR3 DNA is TGCAGCGTTCTACGATCCGGGGAGCTGTTTTTT. It yields the protein CSVLRSGELFF.

Of note for this clonotype: Without the conserved terminal phenylalanine or tryptophan, this CDR3 likely stems from a read error. The chain employs TRBV19 and TRBJ1-2, with D uncertain. The CDR3 runs 15 residues. Germline CDR1 LNHDA, CDR2 SQIVND (reference sequence). The V end was cut by 6 bases, the J end by 5 bases, with 19 bases between. CDR3 nucleotides: TGTGCCAGTAGCCTCATAACGGCGGACGTGTATGGCTACACCTAC. Translated, it gives CASSLITADVYGYTY.

The V gene is TRBV18, the J gene TRBJ1-2; the D is unclear. This CDR3 has 15 amino acids. Germline CDR1 KGHSH, CDR2 LQKENI. The V and J ends lost 2 bases and 4 bases respectively, with 14 bases between them. The CDR3 reads CASSPERGSLYGYTF. The CDR3 DNA is TGTGCCAGCTCACCAGAGCGGGGTTCACTCTATGGCTACACCTTC.

This clonotype appeared many times. The DNA for the CDR3 is TGTGCCAGCGGCAGCTCTAGCACAGATACGCAGTATTTT. Protein: CASGSSSTDTQYF. The J gene is TRBJ2-3, the V gene TRBV6-5; D is ambiguous. The ends were cut back, 8 bases at V and 0 bases at J, with 9 bases in the middle. This CDR3 spans 13 amino acids. Germline lookup yields CDR1 MNHEY and CDR2 SVGAGI.

This clonotype was counted a few times. The V gene is TRBV27, the J gene TRBJ2-3; 7 nucleotides agree with TRBD1. CDR3 length: 15 amino acids. Per the germline V gene, CDR1 is MNHEY and CDR2 is SMNVEV (reference sequence). Trimming at V came to 5 bases and at J to 2 bases, leaving 7 bases not matched to a gene. The CDR3 DNA reads as TGTGCCAGCAGTGGCCGGGACAGAGACACAGATACGCAGTATTTT. This translates into CASSGRDRDTDTQYF.

A few counts support this clonotype. The chain has TRBV4-3 and TRBJ2-3; 13 bases align to TRBD2. Germline V gene data show CDR1 as LGHNA and CDR2 as YSLEER. This CDR3 contains 17 residues. The J segment lost 6 bases and the V segment lost 0 bases, leaving 6 bases of the junction unmatched. In DNA form, the CDR3 reads TGCGCCAGCAGCCAAGACGACACTAGCGGGGGGGCGGATACGCAGTATTTT. Translated: CASSQDDTSGGADTQYF.

A note on this clonotype: Mismatch with germline at one junction end may stem from a read error. The chain carries TRBV19 and TRBJ1-1; D is unclear. The CDR3 extends over 15 amino acids. Germline values: CDR1 LNHDA, CDR2 SQIVND (reference sequence). This chain's CDR3 is CASSISGRLGTEAFF. The CDR3 nucleotides read TGTGCGAGTAGTATATCTGGGAGGCTCGGCACTGAAGCTTTCTTT.

The CDR3: CASSRDISSYEQYF. CDR3 coding DNA: TGCGCCAGCAGCCGGGACATTAGCTCCTACGAGCAGTACTTC. J is TRBJ2-7 and V is TRBV5-1, with D perhaps matching TRBD1 (6 bases). V was pared by 4 bases and J by 0 bases, with 11 bases between. CDR3 length: 14 residues. Germline CDR1 and CDR2: SGHRS and YFSETQ.

Notes on this clonotype: With a much larger clone just one base away, this may be a read error. The V and J genes are TRBV5-1 and TRBJ2-4; D tentatively reads TRBD1 or TRBD2 (5 bases each). This CDR3 is 16 amino acids long. In germline, CDR1 is SGHRS, CDR2 YFSETQ. The V and J ends lost 3 bases and 0 bases respectively, with 13 bases between them. In nucleotides, the CDR3 is TGCGCCAGCAGCTGGGACGCAGCAGTAGCCAAAAACATTCAGTACTTC. This translates into CASSWDAAVAKNIQYF.

About this clonotype: The junction departs from germline at one end; a sequencing error may be responsible. The V and J genes are TRBV20-1 and TRBJ1-1; a possible D gene is TRBD1 (5 bases). Germline CDR1 reads DFQATT; CDR2 reads SNEGSKA (reference sequence). The CDR3 is made up of 14 amino acids. DNA for the CDR3: TGCAGTGCTCTGGGGTTCGGGGGGTTCACTGAAGCTTCCTTT. Encoded protein: CSALGFGGFTEASF.

As for this clonotype: A read error may explain this, as a much larger clone is one base away. J is TRBJ2-5 and V is TRBV7-6, with 15 positions matching TRBD2. V trimming: 8 bases; J trimming: 2 bases; junction bases outside the gene matches: 3. The CDR3 extends over 15 amino acids. CDR1 and CDR2 (germline): SGHVS, FNYEAQ. This CDR3 reads CASAGLAGGQETQYF. The CDR3 nucleotides read TGTGCCAGCGCCGGACTAGCGGGAGGGCAAGAGACCCAGTACTTC.

V usage is TRBV13 and J usage is TRBJ2-5; D tentatively fits TRBD1 or TRBD2 (5 bases each). Trimming took 5 bases from V and 1 from J, leaving 29 bases between them. CDR1 is PRHDT, CDR2 FYEKMQ, per germline (reference sequence). The CDR3 contains 20 residues. The CDR3 bases are TGTGCCAGCAGCGCATCCGGGACGACCACGGTCGGACGAGCCCAAGAGACCCAGTACTTC. This sequence encodes CASSASGTTTVGRAQETQYF. The whole variable domain, filled in from reference TRBV13 and TRBJ2-5, reads AAGVIQSPRHLIKEKRETATLKCYPIPRHDTVYWYQQGPGQDPQFLISFYEKMQSDKGSIPDRFSAQQFSDYHSELNMSSLELGDSALYFCASSASGTTTVGRAQETQYFGPGTRLLVL.

This clonotype has a handful of counts. DNA of the CDR3: TGTGCCAGCAGTTCCTCAGCGGGAGCACCCTACAATGAGCAGTTCTTC. It encodes CASSSSAGAPYNEQFF. This rearrangement joins TRBV12-3 or TRBV12-4 to TRBJ2-1, with 8 bases identical to TRBD2. V lost 4 bases and J lost 2; bases outside the gene matches: 7. The CDR3 length is 16 residues.

About this clonotype: This sequence may be a read error, since a much larger clone differs from it by one base. The chain combines TRBV29-1 with TRBJ2-5; tentative D call: TRBD2 (5 bases). Per the germline V gene, CDR1 is SQVTM and CDR2 is ANQGSEA. The CDR3 runs to 14 residues. CDR3 in DNA: TGCAGCGATGAAACTAGGACGGAAGATTGGACCCAGTACTTC. It translates to CSDETRTEDWTQYF.

Notes on this clonotype: A read error may explain this, as a much larger clone is one base away. The chain joins TRBV7-9 to TRBJ2-3; D gene ambiguous. The DNA end is more similar to TRBJ1-5, so the J call may be wrong. The CDR3 totals 17 residues. CDR1 is SEHNR, CDR2 FQNEAQ, per germline (reference sequence). Here the CDR3 DNA reads TGTGCCAGCAGCCCGCGGACTAGCGGGCCTAGCACAGATACGCAGCATTTT. The encoded protein is CASSPRTSGPSTDTQHF.

In its sample, this clonotype was seen a few times. The chain links TRBV19 to TRBJ2-5, with D unresolved. This CDR3 has 18 amino acids. Trimming pared 4 bases from V and 4 bases from J, leaving 25 bases between. Germline V lookup: CDR1 LNHDA, CDR2 SQIVND (reference sequence). The CDR3 bases are TGTGCCAGTAGTACGCTCCTAACGCCGGGCACCGAGACAGAGACCCAGTACTTC. Its translation: CASSTLLTPGTETETQYF.

This clonotype was recorded at least ten times. The rearrangement links TRBV9 to TRBJ2-7; a possible D gene is TRBD1 (6 bases). Germline V lookup: CDR1 SGDLS, CDR2 YYNGEE. V lost 4 bases to trimming and J lost 6 bases, with 14 bases between them. The CDR3 has 13 amino acids. The CDR3 DNA reads as TGTGCCAGCAGCACAAACAGGGAAACCGAGCAGTACTTC. It translates to CASSTNRETEQYF. Full variable domain (remainder filled in from reference TRBV9 and TRBJ2-7): DSGVTQTPKHLITATGQRVTLRCSPRSGDLSVYWYQQSLDQGLQFLIQYYNGEERAKGNILERFSAQQFPDLHSELNLSSLELGDSALYFCASSTNRETEQYFGPGTRLTVT.

This clonotype was seen many times. The V and J genes are TRBV19 and TRBJ1-1, with D hard to call. The V gene lost 9 bases and the J gene lost 0 bases, with 20 bases spanning the gap. The CDR3 runs 16 residues. From germline, CDR1 is LNHDA and CDR2 SQIVND (reference sequence). CDR3 amino acids: CASQNEDGNLNTEAFF. CDR3 bases: TGTGCCAGCCAAAATGAGGATGGGAACTTGAACACTGAAGCTTTCTTT.

The CDR3 spells CASSSLGDTEAFF. CDR3 sequence (DNA): TGTGCCAGCAGTTCCCTAGGGGACACTGAAGCTTTCTTT. The chain joins TRBV6-5 to TRBJ1-1, with TRBD1 as a possible D gene (5 bases). The ends were cut back, 4 bases at V and 3 bases at J, with 9 bases in the middle. Looked up from germline, CDR1 is MNHEY and CDR2 is SVGAGI. This CDR3 has 13 amino acids.

A few counts support this clonotype. The chain employs TRBV30 and TRBJ2-3; D is unclear. V lost 0 bases and J 6 bases, leaving 16 bases between the germline ends. This CDR3 has 15 amino acids. CDR1 and CDR2 from the germline V gene are GTSNPN and SVGIG (reference sequence). The chain's CDR3 is CAWSVMRTSSDTQYF. The CDR3 DNA follows: TGTGCCTGGAGTGTAATGAGAACCTCATCCGATACGCAGTATTTT.

About this clonotype: It may be a read error: a sequence one base away is much more abundant. The V gene is TRBV20-1, the J gene TRBJ2-3; D not resolved. Matching the DNA end better, TRBJ1-5 makes the J call doubtful. The CDR3 consists of 14 residues. Germline V gene lookup returns CDR1 DFQATT and CDR2 SNEGSKA (reference sequence). CDR3 DNA: TGCAGTGCTAGCCGGGGAGGGAGTACAGATACGCAGCATTTT. This codes for CSASRGGSTDTQHF.

CDR3 coding DNA: TGCGCCAGCAGCCAAGATCTTGTGGGGGGCGCGGGGTCCACTGAAGCTTTCTTT. Amino acids: CASSQDLVGGAGSTEAFF. The J gene is TRBJ1-1, the V gene TRBV4-3, with a tentative D call TRBD1 (6 bases). The CDR3 consists of 18 residues. The germline V gene encodes CDR1 LGHNA and CDR2 YSLEER. Trimming took off 0 bases at V and 4 bases at J, with 21 bases between the two ends.

As for this clonotype: A read error may be the cause here, since a much bigger clone is one base away. This chain joins TRBV20-1 and TRBJ2-3; a possible D gene is TRBD1 (6 bases). Germline lookup yields CDR1 DFQATT and CDR2 SNEGSKA (reference sequence). The length of the CDR3 is 15 residues. The CDR3 DNA reads TGCAGTGCATTTGCGGACAGAGATATCACAGGTACGCAGTATTTT. This gives the protein CSAFADRDITGTQYF.

This clonotype was seen at least ten times. The chain combines TRBV9 with TRBJ2-5; D remains ambiguous. Germline V gives CDR1 SGDLS, CDR2 YYNGEE. V shed 1 base and J shed 0 bases, with 13 bases lying between them. This CDR3 is built from 16 residues. The CDR3 loop reads CASSVSPRTYQETQYF. CDR3 coding DNA: TGTGCCAGCAGCGTATCCCCCCGGACGTACCAAGAGACCCAGTACTTC.

This clonotype was detected many times. The chain links TRBV7-8 to TRBJ2-7, with 9 bases that match TRBD1. In germline, CDR1 is SGHVS, CDR2 FQNEAQ. The CDR3 contains 14 residues. Unmatched junction bases numbered 9, after V lost 7 bases and J lost 5 bases. In DNA form, the CDR3 reads TGTGCCAGCACCTCGCGGACAGGGGTCGACGAGCAGTACTTC. It codes for CASTSRTGVDEQYF.

This clonotype was recorded many times. V and J are TRBV12-3 or TRBV12-4 and TRBJ2-7, with 10 nucleotides matching TRBD1. The CDR3 consists of 14 residues. Trimming at V came to 2 bases and at J to 4 bases, leaving 2 bases not matched to a gene. CDR3 sequence reads: CASSLWDRGYEQYF. For the CDR3, the DNA is TGTGCCAGCAGTTTATGGGACAGGGGTTACGAGCAGTACTTC.